This is a list of T cell receptor beta chains from one sample in a study of shared clonotypes between healthy human individuals. Measured with immunoSEQ multiplex PCR; TCRdb has only the in-frame clones, and not every one. The sample has hundreds of thousands of clones, about 98% seen once. What was sequenced was naive CD8+ T cells sorted from blood. The receptors were sampled from a man aged 30 to 39 in good health. The CDR3 runs from the conserved cysteine through the conserved F or W. The D gene is left open where the match is weak. Size tells how often a clone was seen (once, few, many) or the class of an expanded clone, and some rows leave it out.

clone_size	v_call	j_call	d_call	cdr3_nt	cdr3_aa
.	TRBV21-1	TRBJ2-5	.	TGTGCCAGCAGGACGACAGGCCAAGAGACCCAGTACTTC	CASRTTGQETQYF
.	TRBV5-1	TRBJ2-7	TRBD1	TGCGCCAGCAGCTTGGGTCAGGGGGCGCGGTACGAGCAGTACTTC	CASSLGQGARYEQYF
once	TRBV19	TRBJ2-1	.	TGTGCCAGTAGTACTTCCTGGGAGCAGTTCTTC	CASSTSWEQFF
.	TRBV7-5	TRBJ1-2	.	TGTGTCAGAAGCTTAGTCAACCCCTACAGGACTCTACTTAACTATGGCTACACCTTC	CVRSLVNPYRTLLNYGYTF
.	TRBV4-3	TRBJ2-7	TRBD2	TGCGCCAGCAGCCAAGATCCTAGCGGGGCGTCCTACGAGCAGTACTTC	CASSQDPSGASYEQYF
.	TRBV18	TRBJ1-2	.	TGTGCCAGCTCACCTAGCCCAAACTCTGACTACACCTTC	CASSPSPNSDYTF
.	TRBV6-5	TRBJ2-7	TRBD2	TGTGCCAGCAGTCCCGGGACTAGAAACTACGAGCAGTACTTC	CASSPGTRNYEQYF
.	TRBV6-1	TRBJ2-7	TRBD2	TGTGCCAGCGTGACTAGCGGAGCCTACGAGCAGTACTTC	CASVTSGAYEQYF
.	TRBV6-6	TRBJ2-7	.	TGTGCCAGCACCCCGGTCCTCCGCTCCTACGAGCAGTACTTC	CASTPVLRSYEQYF
.	TRBV29-1	TRBJ1-4	.	TGCAGCGTTGAAGTGGTAGGAACTAATGAAAAACTGTTTTTT	CSVEVVGTNEKLFF
.	TRBV11-2	TRBJ2-7	.	TGTGCCAGCAGCTCCCTCACAGGGAGTAGGGCCTACGAGCAGTACTTC	CASSSLTGSRAYEQYF
.	TRBV7-8	TRBJ1-1	.	TGTGCCAGCAGCTTAGCGAGCCCCCAGGGAGGGGACACTGAAGCTTTCTTT	CASSLASPQGGDTEAFF
.	TRBV28	TRBJ1-4	.	TGTGCCAGCAGTTATCGTTTAACTAATGAAAAACTGTTTTTT	CASSYRLTNEKLFF
.	TRBV2	TRBJ2-5	TRBD1	TGTGCCAGCAGTGAATCGGGACAGGCCCAAGAGACCCAGTACTTC	CASSESGQAQETQYF
.	TRBV18	TRBJ2-3	TRBD1	TGTGCCAGCTCACCACGACAGGGAACAGATACGCAGTATTTT	CASSPRQGTDTQYF
.	TRBV27	TRBJ2-3	TRBD1	TGTGCCAGCAGTTTGTGGCAGGGGGCGTGGACAGATACGCAGTATTTT	CASSLWQGAWTDTQYF
.	TRBV5-1	TRBJ2-7	TRBD1	TGCGCCAGCAGCTGGACAGGGGGCTCCTACGAGCAGTACTTC	CASSWTGGSYEQYF
once	TRBV7-9	TRBJ2-1	.	TGTGCCAGCAGCCCCCTGGGCAGCCTATTCTCCTACAATGAGCAGTTCTTC	CASSPLGSLFSYNEQFF
.	TRBV27	TRBJ2-5	.	TGTGCCAGCAGTCCGCCGGGACTGCAAGAGACCCAGTACTTC	CASSPPGLQETQYF
.	TRBV4-1	TRBJ1-2	TRBD1	TGCGCCAGCAGCCAAGTCCGGGACAGGGGGACCTATGGCTACACCTTC	CASSQVRDRGTYGYTF
.	TRBV9	TRBJ2-5	TRBD1	TGTGCCAGCAGCGAGGACAGGGGACATTCCCAAGAGACCCAGTACTTC	CASSEDRGHSQETQYF
.	TRBV7-8	TRBJ2-1	TRBD2	TGTGCCAGCAGCTCAGCACTAGCGGGAAGACAAAATGAGCAGTTCTTC	CASSSALAGRQNEQFF
.	TRBV9	TRBJ2-5	TRBD2	TGTGCCAGCAGCTCCCTTAGCGGGAGGGAGACCCAGTACTTC	CASSSLSGRETQYF